The 15 T cell receptor beta chains presented below share a single source sample, sequenced in a study of blood T cell repertoires in COVID-19. Clones were read by immunoSEQ multiplex PCR, and TCRdb kept only the in-frame ones, dropping some. The repertoire holds a few hundred thousand clones, with approximately 87% as singletons. The material sequenced was peripheral blood. These receptors all come from a woman aged 45-60 years who had recovered from COVID-19.

The V and J genes are TRBV14 and TRBJ1-2, with D possibly being TRBD1 (5 bases). The CDR3 runs to 15 residues. Trimming shortened V by 2 bases and J by 8 bases, and 18 bases separated the two germline ends. Germline lookup yields CDR1 SGHDN and CDR2 FVKESK. CDR3: CASSQTAGPFGGYTF. CDR3 nucleotides: TGTGCCAGCAGCCAAACCGCAGGGCCATTCGGGGGCTACACCTTC. Full variable domain (remainder filled in from reference TRBV14 and TRBJ1-2): EAGVTQFPSHSVIEKGQTVTLRCDPISGHDNLYWYRRVMGKEIKFLLHFVKESKQDESGMPNNRFLAERTGGTYSTLKVQPAELEDSGVYFCASSQTAGPFGGYTFGSGTRLTVV.

The rearrangement links TRBV30 to TRBJ2-3; TRBD2 matches 8 bases. This CDR3 region has 15 residues. Looked up from germline, CDR1 is GTSNPN and CDR2 is SVGIG (reference sequence). Trimming cost V 8 bases and J 4 bases; bases outside gene matches: 14. This chain's CDR3 is CALDVAGGLSDTQYF. CDR3 in DNA: TGTGCCCTGGACGTTGCGGGAGGTCTGTCAGATACGCAGTATTTT.

The rearrangement uses TRBV12-3 or TRBV12-4 and TRBJ1-5; the match to TRBD1 covers 8 bases. CDR3 length: 13 amino acids. The J segment lost 4 bases and the V segment lost 8 bases, leaving 4 bases of the junction unmatched. CDR3 DNA sequence: TGTGCCAGCGCGGACAGGGAGAATCAGCCCCAGCATTTT. Amino acids: CASADRENQPQHF.

This clone showed up just once. CDR3 sequence: CASCETVNTEAFF. The CDR3 DNA follows: TGTGCCAGCTGCGAGACAGTGAACACTGAAGCTTTCTTT. The chain recombines TRBV18 with TRBJ1-1; perhaps TRBD1 as D (5 bases). Per germline, CDR1 KGHSH and CDR2 LQKENI. V lost 7 bases to trimming and J lost 0 bases, with 9 bases between them. This CDR3 contains 13 residues. Full variable domain (missing parts from reference TRBV18 and TRBJ1-1): NAGVMQNPRHLVRRRGQEARLRCSPMKGHSHVYWYRQLPEEGLKFMVYLQKENIIDESGMPKERFSAEFPKEGPSILRIQQVVRGDSAAYFCASCETVNTEAFFGQGTRLTVV.

V and J are TRBV28 and TRBJ2-7; 8 nucleotides agree with TRBD2. Germline V CDR1 and CDR2: MDHEN, SYDVKM. The CDR3 is 15 residues long. V shed 7 bases and J 3 bases; nucleotides not matched to a gene: 11. This chain's CDR3 is CASTLGGGTNYEQYF. CDR3 coding DNA: TGTGCCAGCACCCTCGGGGGGGGGACTAACTACGAGCAGTACTTC.

This chain joins TRBV5-4 and TRBJ2-1; 10 nucleotides align to TRBD2. Germline V gene sequence: CDR1 SGHNT, CDR2 YYREEE (reference sequence). This CDR3 comprises 15 residues. J lost 8 bases, V lost 4 bases, and 9 bases had no gene match. The CDR3 region is CASSTGSGRAHEQFF. The DNA of the CDR3 is TGTGCCAGCAGCACAGGGAGCGGGAGGGCCCATGAGCAGTTCTTC.

The chain is built from TRBV5-8 and TRBJ1-6; D is ambiguous. Germline V lookup: CDR1 SGHTS, CDR2 YDEGEE. This CDR3 contains 14 residues. V lost 0 bases to trimming and J lost 7 bases, with 8 bases between them. CDR3 in amino acids: CASSLVAVNSPLHF. The CDR3 DNA reads TGTGCCAGCAGCTTGGTAGCAGTCAATTCACCCCTCCACTTT.

The chain combines TRBV24-1 with TRBJ2-1; D gene ambiguous. Trimming took off 5 bases at V and 8 bases at J, with 12 bases between the two ends. Germline lookup yields CDR1 KGHDR and CDR2 SFDVKD. The CDR3 is 13 residues long. CDR3 sequence reads: CATSVLEADEQFF. CDR3 DNA: TGTGCCACCAGTGTCCTAGAGGCAGATGAGCAGTTCTTC.

The table lists this clone with a count of one. The V gene is TRBV11-2, the J gene TRBJ2-4; the D gene is possibly TRBD1 (6 bases). The CDR3 is 12 amino acids. The V gene's germline CDR1 is SGHAT and CDR2 FQNNGV. V lost 5 bases and J lost 6, with 8 bases in between. DNA of the CDR3: TGTGCCAGCAGCATACAGGGAAACATTCAGTACTTC. Translation gives CASSIQGNIQYF.

The chain uses TRBV5-5 and TRBJ2-5; TRBD1 matches at 7 bases. Germline lookup yields CDR1 SGHKS and CDR2 YYEKEE (reference sequence). The CDR3 contains 14 residues. J gave up 7 bases and V 0 bases, and 6 bases lay outside the gene matches. CDR3 DNA: TGTGCCAGCAGCTTGGTGCTGGCAGGGGGGACCCAGTACTTC. Protein sequence: CASSLVLAGGTQYF.

This clone appeared once. V gene TRBV30 combines with J gene TRBJ1-5; possibly TRBD1 for D (6 bases). Germline V lookup: CDR1 GTSNPN, CDR2 SVGIG (reference sequence). V lost 2 bases and J 7 bases, leaving 15 bases between the germline ends. The CDR3 has 14 amino acids. CDR3 in DNA: TGTGCCTGGAGTAACGGGACCAGGGGACAGCCCCAGCATTTT. Residues: CAWSNGTRGQPQHF.

This clone was counted a single time. The chain is built from TRBV2 and TRBJ1-1; D gene uncertain. This CDR3 is built from 11 residues. Trimming shortened V by 8 bases and J by 7 bases, and 11 bases separated the two germline ends. Germline CDR1 and CDR2: SNHLY and FYNNEI. The CDR3 nucleotides are TGTGCCAGCCACGAAGGGAGTGAAGCTTTCTTT. Encoded protein: CASHEGSEAFF.

This clone appeared a few times. The chain is built from TRBV9 and TRBJ1-1; no clear D. Germline V gene lookup returns CDR1 SGDLS and CDR2 YYNGEE. CDR3 size: 13 residues. Trimming took off 4 bases at V and 5 bases at J, with 12 bases between the two ends. The CDR3 spells CASSQSTGTEAFF. As DNA, the CDR3 is TGTGCCAGCAGCCAGTCCACGGGGACTGAAGCTTTCTTT.

V is TRBV6-5 and J is TRBJ2-1, with D perhaps TRBD2 (5 bases). V lost 6 bases to trimming and J lost 5 bases, with 14 bases between them. Germline lookup yields CDR1 MNHEY and CDR2 SVGAGI. CDR3 length: 14 residues. The CDR3 coding sequence is TGTGCCAGCAGACAACTGAGGCGGGACAATGAGCAGTTCTTC. Its translation: CASRQLRRDNEQFF.

This clone has only one observation. The V and J genes are TRBV7-8 and TRBJ2-1, with a possible D match to TRBD2 (6 bases). The V gene lost 6 bases and the J gene lost 7 bases, with 19 bases spanning the gap. The length of the CDR3 is 15 residues. The germline CDR1 and CDR2 sequences are SGHVS and FQNEAQ. In nucleotides, the CDR3 is TGTGCCAGCAGTTATCCGGGAGCCTCACGAAATGAGCAGTTCTTC. It specifies CASSYPGASRNEQFF.